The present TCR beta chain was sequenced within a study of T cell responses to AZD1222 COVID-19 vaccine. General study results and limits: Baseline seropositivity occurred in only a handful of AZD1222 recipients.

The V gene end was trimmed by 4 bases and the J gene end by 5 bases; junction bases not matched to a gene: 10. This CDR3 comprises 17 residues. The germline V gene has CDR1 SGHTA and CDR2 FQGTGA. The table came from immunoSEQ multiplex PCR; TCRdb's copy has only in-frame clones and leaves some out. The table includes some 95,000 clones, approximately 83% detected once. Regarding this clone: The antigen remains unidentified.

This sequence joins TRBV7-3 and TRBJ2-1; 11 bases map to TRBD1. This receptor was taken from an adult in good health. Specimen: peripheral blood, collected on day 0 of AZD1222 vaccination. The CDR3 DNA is TGTGCCAGCAGCTGGACAGGGGGCGCTGGGGCGAACAATGAGCAGTTCTTC. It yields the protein CASSWTGGAGANNEQFF.